This T cell receptor (beta chain) was captured by sequencing in a study of blood T cell repertoires in COVID-19. The data were produced by immunoSEQ multiplex PCR, yet TCRdb's version contains in-frame clones alone and is incomplete. The sample records 200,000 or so clones, about 80% being singletons. The TCR originated in a woman between 25 and 40 years old who had recovered from COVID-19. The sample consisted of peripheral blood.

Written as DNA, the CDR3 is TGTGCCAGCAGGGACTCTGCCGTGAACACTGAAGCTTTCTTT. Translation: CASRDSAVNTEAFF. The chain links TRBV6-5 to TRBJ1-1; D is uncertain. The V gene's germline CDR1 is MNHEY and CDR2 SVGAGI. Deletions cut 6 bases from V and 0 bases from J, with 11 bases between. The CDR3 has 14 residues.